The clone carrying this TCR beta chain turned up a few times. The antigen remains undetermined. In making TCR cDNA, 5'RACE template switching added a universal primer site and UMIs to it. TCRdb recomputed calls from the 5' RACE reads with MiXCR, one row per CDR3 protein. Counted here are around 550,000 distinct CDR3 sequences, about a fifth occurring once; the ten biggest clones make up roughly 13%. This sample was taken from a study of T cells after yellow fever vaccination. Study results and limitations: Booster samples showed a return of most primary-vaccination clones (under 97% CD4, about 85% CD8).

V lost 4 bases and J 1 base, leaving 17 bases between the germline ends. The germline V gene encodes CDR1 SQVTM and CDR2 ANQGSEA. The CDR3 is 16 residues long. This specimen consisted of PBMCs, obtained 15 days after the yellow fever booster vaccination. The chain links TRBV29-1 to TRBJ2-1; D is possibly TRBD1 (6 bases). This sequence originates from a young man who received the YFV17D yellow fever vaccine. CDR3 protein: CSVGPQPGVSYNEQFF. Written as DNA, the CDR3 is TGCAGCGTTGGTCCTCAACCAGGGGTTTCCTACAATGAGCAGTTCTTC.